The source of this T cell receptor (beta chain) is a study of shared clonotypes between healthy human individuals. In the study overall: Per donor, CD8 memory used one plate, CD8 naive used two, CD4 memory used three and CD4 naive used three. Study results and caveats: Few donors restricted represented genetic and exposure-history diversity.

Libraries were prepared by immunoSEQ multiplex PCR; TCRdb keeps only in-frame clonotypes and omits some of them. The table lists about 1.5 million clones, roughly 97% of them singletons. Points on this clone: Its matching antigen is unknown.

This CDR3 is built from 15 residues. The germline V gene has CDR1 SGHAT and CDR2 FQNNGV. Trimming took off 2 bases at V and 2 bases at J, with 10 bases between the two ends. The chain is built from TRBV11-2 and TRBJ2-1, with D perhaps TRBD2 (7 bases). The source of this sequence is a man aged 30 to 39 in good health. The sequenced sample was naive CD4+ T cells sorted from blood. As for subset: CD45RA+ positively selected. Here the CDR3 reads CASSLTGGTYNEQFF. CDR3 DNA sequence: TGTGCCAGCAGCTTAACGGGGGGCACCTACAATGAGCAGTTCTTC.